The next 26 T cell receptor beta chains were all read from a single sample in a study of cytomegalovirus exposure and HLA in healthy donors. PCR was performed using 60 Vbeta and 13 Jbeta primers. Repertoires were generated with immunoSEQ multiplex PCR, while TCRdb's copy carries only in-frame clones and drops some. The sample contains fewer than 250,000 clones, around 82% of which appear only once. Sequences were obtained from PBMCs. These receptors all come from a woman in her thirties in good health and CMV-seropositive.

The rearrangement uses TRBV5-5 and TRBJ1-1; 8 positions match TRBD1. Germline trimming cut 1 base from V and 7 bases from J; bases unmatched to any gene: 3. The germline V gene has CDR1 SGHKS and CDR2 YYEKEE (reference sequence). The length of the CDR3 is 13 residues. The CDR3 region is CASSLFGTGEAFF. The CDR3 DNA reads as TGTGCCAGCAGCTTGTTTGGGACAGGTGAAGCTTTCTTT.

This clone was detected only a few times. The J gene is TRBJ2-7, the V gene TRBV28, with D hard to call. CDR3 length: 14 amino acids. Trimming took 5 bases from V and 4 from J, leaving 15 bases between them. The V gene's germline CDR1 is MDHEN and CDR2 SYDVKM. The CDR3 nucleotides read TGTGCCAGCAGTCTCCACGGGTCCGGGTACGAGCAGTACTTC. This sequence encodes CASSLHGSGYEQYF.

The chain links TRBV19 to TRBJ2-5; a weak D match, TRBD1 (6 bases). Trimming removed 7 bases at V and 4 bases at J, with 19 bases between. The V gene's germline CDR1 is LNHDA and CDR2 SQIVND (reference sequence). The CDR3 sequence is 15 residues long. The CDR3 region has the DNA TGTGCCAGTAATGCAGGGGACGGGTGGGGAGAGACCCAGTACTTC. Its translation is CASNAGDGWGETQYF.

The genes are TRBV10-3 and TRBJ1-1, with D unresolved. With 3 bases removed from V and 1 base from J, the gap between germline ends came to 3 bases. This CDR3 region has 12 residues. The germline gives CDR1 ENHRY, CDR2 SYGVKD. In nucleotides, the CDR3 is TGTGCCATCAGTGACAGGAACACTGAAGCTTTCTTT. This translates into CAISDRNTEAFF.

The gene calls are TRBV7-3 and TRBJ2-2; D gene ambiguous. CDR3 size: 12 residues. Germline-derived CDR1 and CDR2 are SGHTA and FQGTGA. The V and J ends lost 5 bases and 2 bases respectively, with 3 bases between them. The CDR3 DNA reads TGTGCCAGCAGCCCAAACACCGGGGAGCTGTTTTTT. As protein: CASSPNTGELFF.

The rearrangement uses TRBV6-5 and TRBJ2-7; no firm D call. V lost 5 bases and J 0 bases, leaving 14 bases between the germline ends. The germline CDR1 and CDR2 sequences are MNHEY and SVGAGI. The CDR3 covers 15 residues. The CDR3 spells CASSPFHSSSYEQYF. Here the CDR3 DNA reads TGTGCCAGCAGTCCCTTTCACTCTAGCTCCTACGAGCAGTACTTC.

The chain employs TRBV5-1 and TRBJ1-2; TRBD1 matches at 7 bases. The CDR3 is 15 amino acids. The V gene end was trimmed by 0 bases and the J gene end by 4 bases; junction bases not matched to a gene: 6. Germline CDR1 and CDR2: SGHRS and YFSETQ. The CDR3, as DNA: TGCGCCAGCAGCTTGGTTGCCAGGGGGTCCTATGGCTACACCTTC. Translated: CASSLVARGSYGYTF.

The chain is built from TRBV6-6 and TRBJ2-5, with D possibly TRBD2 on 6 matching bases. Per the germline V gene, CDR1 is MNHNY and CDR2 is SVGAGI (reference sequence). Trimming pared 5 bases from V and 0 bases from J, leaving 13 bases between. CDR3 length: 15 amino acids. Here the CDR3 reads CASSKRTTYQETQYF. The CDR3 nucleotides read TGTGCCAGCAGTAAACGGACTACCTACCAAGAGACCCAGTACTTC.

This clone occurred once. This rearrangement joins TRBV5-4 to TRBJ2-2; D remains ambiguous. Germline CDR1 and CDR2: SGHNT and YYREEE (reference sequence). The CDR3 contains 14 residues. Trimming took off 0 bases at V and 2 bases at J, with 5 bases between the two ends. The CDR3 coding sequence is TGTGCCAGCAGCTTGGGGGCAAACACCGGGGAGCTGTTTTTT. It is translated as CASSLGANTGELFF.

V and J are TRBV15 and TRBJ2-4, with a tentative D call TRBD1 (6 bases). Germline V gene data show CDR1 as LNHNV and CDR2 as YYDKDF (reference sequence). The CDR3 extends over 14 amino acids. The germline V and J ends were trimmed by 1 base and 4 bases, with 8 bases remaining between them. DNA of the CDR3: TGTGCCACCAGCAGAGGGCAGGGGAAAAACATTCAGTACTTC. Translated, it gives CATSRGQGKNIQYF.

V usage is TRBV11-2 and J usage is TRBJ2-7, with 10 bases matching TRBD1. J lost 5 bases, V lost 3 bases, and 10 bases had no gene match. Per germline, CDR1 SGHAT and CDR2 FQNNGV. This CDR3 has 16 residues. CDR3 DNA: TGTGCCAGCAGCTTTAGACAGGGGGCCCTTATGGACGAGCAGTACTTC. This codes for CASSFRQGALMDEQYF.

The chain uses TRBV5-6 and TRBJ1-2; D gene uncertain. This CDR3 spans 18 amino acids. CDR1 SGHDT and CDR2 YYEEEE come from the germline V gene. With 2 bases removed from V and 0 bases from J, the gap between germline ends came to 20 bases. CDR3 DNA sequence: TGTGCCAGCAGCTTCCCGGGTGTTGGAGCCAAAGCTAACTATGGCTACACCTTC. Translated: CASSFPGVGAKANYGYTF. The full variable domain, in which reference TRBV5-6 and TRBJ1-2 provide the parts outside the CDR3, is DAGVTQSPTHLIKTRGQQVTLRCSPKSGHDTVSWYQQALGQGPQFIFQYYEEEERQRGNFPDRFSGHQFPNYSSELNVNALLLGDSALYLCASSFPGVGAKANYGYTFGSGTRLTVV.

The CDR3 here is CASSVADRVKLFF. CDR3 nucleotide sequence: TGTGCCAGCAGCGTAGCGGACAGGGTGAAACTGTTTTTT. This chain uses TRBV9 with TRBJ1-4; TRBD1 agrees at 8 bases. Germline lookup yields CDR1 SGDLS and CDR2 YYNGEE. The CDR3 loop spans 13 amino acids. Unmatched junction bases numbered 3, after V lost 0 bases and J lost 11 bases.

The chain links TRBV29-1 to TRBJ1-1; unclear D gene. CDR1 is SQVTM, CDR2 ANQGSEA, per germline. This CDR3 is built from 11 residues. V shed 6 bases and J shed 4 bases, with 9 bases lying between them. The CDR3: CSVHPGTEAFF. CDR3 DNA sequence: TGCAGCGTCCACCCCGGCACTGAAGCTTTCTTT.

The gene calls are TRBV20-1 and TRBJ2-5; possibly TRBD1 for D (6 bases). The ends were cut back, 4 bases at V and 4 bases at J, with 7 bases in the middle. The CDR3 covers 11 residues. Germline V gene data show CDR1 as DFQATT and CDR2 as SNEGSKA (reference sequence). CDR3 in amino acids: CSAKGGETQYF. The DNA of the CDR3 is TGCAGTGCTAAAGGGGGAGAGACCCAGTACTTC.

This clone was recorded a few times. The chain has TRBV9 and TRBJ2-2, with 8 nucleotides matching TRBD1. V gave up 2 bases and J gave up 4 bases; unmatched junction bases: 4. The CDR3 spans 15 residues. Germline V gives CDR1 SGDLS, CDR2 YYNGEE. The chain's CDR3 is CASSVSTGGTGELFF. CDR3 DNA sequence: TGTGCCAGCAGCGTCTCAACAGGGGGCACCGGGGAGCTGTTTTTT. Full variable domain (remainder filled in from reference TRBV9 and TRBJ2-2): DSGVTQTPKHLITATGQRVTLRCSPRSGDLSVYWYQQSLDQGLQFLIQYYNGEERAKGNILERFSAQQFPDLHSELNLSSLELGDSALYFCASSVSTGGTGELFFGEGSRLTVL.

This chain connects TRBV7-9 to TRBJ1-2, with a possible D match to TRBD1 (6 bases). Germline V gives CDR1 SEHNR, CDR2 FQNEAQ (reference sequence). The V end was cut by 5 bases, the J end by 4 bases, with 11 bases between. This CDR3 comprises 13 residues. DNA of the CDR3: TGTGCCAGCAGCCAAGGGGGGGGCTATGGCTACACCTTC. Translating it yields CASSQGGGYGYTF.

The chain recombines TRBV7-8 with TRBJ2-3; 12 nucleotides match TRBD2. V shed 0 bases and J 5 bases; nucleotides not matched to a gene: 6. This CDR3 region has 17 residues. Germline CDR1 is SGHVS and CDR2 is FQNEAQ. The CDR3 is CASSLAQPGLAGDTQYF. CDR3 coding DNA: TGTGCCAGCAGCTTAGCCCAGCCGGGACTAGCGGGAGATACGCAGTATTTT.

The chain recombines TRBV7-8 with TRBJ2-3; 9 nucleotides align to TRBD2. The CDR3 loop spans 17 amino acids. Germline V gene sequence: CDR1 SGHVS, CDR2 FQNEAQ. Trimming removed 0 bases from V and 0 bases from J; junction bases left unmatched: 4. DNA of the CDR3: TGTGCCAGCAGCTTAGCGAGGACTAGCGCTAGCACAGATACGCAGTATTTT. Its translation is CASSLARTSASTDTQYF.

The chain has TRBV7-3 and TRBJ1-1, with TRBD1 identical over 10 bases. V lost 5 bases to trimming and J lost 3 bases; unmatched junction nucleotides: 6. The CDR3 runs to 15 residues. The germline V gene encodes CDR1 SGHTA and CDR2 FQGTGA. The CDR3 region has the DNA TGTGCCAGCAGCCCAGGGACAGGGGTCCACACTGAAGCTTTCTTT. Translated: CASSPGTGVHTEAFF. Complete variable domain (other parts from reference TRBV7-3 and TRBJ1-1): GAGVSQTPSNKVTEKGKYVELRCDPISGHTALYWYRQSLGQGPEFLIYFQGTGAADDSGLPNDRFFAVRPEGSVSTLKIQRTERGDSAVYLCASSPGTGVHTEAFFGQGTRLTVV.

V usage is TRBV19 and J usage is TRBJ2-5, with D possibly TRBD1 on 6 matching bases. Trimming shortened V by 9 bases and J by 6 bases, and 11 bases separated the two germline ends. Germline CDR1 is LNHDA and CDR2 is SQIVND (reference sequence). The CDR3 runs to 11 residues. The CDR3: CASSQGKTQYF. Here the CDR3 DNA reads TGTGCCAGCTCGCAGGGGAAGACCCAGTACTTC.

CDR3 loop: CASSAGLAGGDEQFF. CDR3 coding DNA: TGTGCCAGCAGCGCGGGACTAGCGGGGGGGGATGAGCAGTTCTTC. This chain uses TRBV9 with TRBJ2-1; 16 bases line up with TRBD2. This CDR3 has 15 amino acids. Germline assignment: CDR1 SGDLS and CDR2 YYNGEE. V dropped 3 bases and J dropped 8; count of bases not matched to a gene: 2.

The V and J genes are TRBV6-1 and TRBJ2-7, with TRBD1 matching 9 bases. J was trimmed by 5 bases and V by 6 bases; bases with no gene match: 2. CDR3 length equals 12 residues. CDR1 and CDR2 from the germline V gene are MNHNS and SASEGT. The chain's CDR3 is CASRDRGHEQYF. In DNA, the CDR3 is TGTGCCAGCAGGGACAGGGGCCACGAGCAGTACTTC.

The chain couples TRBV25-1 to TRBJ1-2; 8 bases align to TRBD1. The trim removed 8 bases at V and 7 bases at J, leaving 18 bases unmatched. CDR1 MGHDK and CDR2 SYGVNS come from the germline V gene. CDR3 length: 16 residues. In DNA, the CDR3 is TGTGCCAGCCCCTTCTTGGAGTGGCAGGGGGCTGCTGGCTACACCTTC. Translation: CASPFLEWQGAAGYTF.

This clone was counted once. The chain recombines TRBV30 with TRBJ2-3; 11 bases match TRBD2. From germline, CDR1 is GTSNPN and CDR2 SVGIG (reference sequence). The V and J ends lost 0 bases and 1 base, in that order; junction bases with no gene match: 9. The CDR3 spans 18 residues. For the CDR3, the DNA is TGTGCCTGGAGTGTGGAACTAGCGGGGGCAAAGGGCACAGATACGCAGTATTTT. It translates to CAWSVELAGAKGTDTQYF.

Points on this clone: Relative to the germline gene, one junction end is altered; a read error may explain this. The V call is TRBV30, the J call TRBJ2-5; 13 bases line up with TRBD2. The germline V gene has CDR1 GTSNPN and CDR2 SVGIG (reference sequence). The CDR3 sequence is 15 residues long. The CDR3 bases are TGTGCCTGGAGTGGACTAGCGGGAGGTTGGGAGACTCAGTACTTC. Encoded protein: CAWSGLAGGWETQYF.